The rows below give T cell receptor beta chains drawn from one sample of a study of CD8 T cells in Susac syndrome. TCRdb recomputed calls from the immunoSEQ multiplex PCR reads with MiXCR, one row per CDR3 protein. This table holds over 140,000 distinct CDR3 sequences, roughly 94% found once. The sequenced material came from CD4+ T cells from PBMCs. The receptors were gathered from a human donor with Susac syndrome. CDR3s include the opening cysteine and the closing phenylalanine or tryptophan. D genes are given only for firm matches. Clone size is given for some rows only: seen once, a few or many times, or a class if the clone is expanded.

CDR3 DNA	CDR3 protein	clone size	V gene	J gene	D gene
TGTGCCAGCAGTACATCAGTAGGAGAAGCTTTCTTT	CASSTSVGEAFF	.	TRBV27	TRBJ1-1	.
TGTGCCAGCTGCTCCAGGGGGCAGACCTACGAGCAGTACTTC	CASCSRGQTYEQYF	once	TRBV3-1	TRBJ2-7	TRBD1
TGTGCCAGCAGTGGGCGCCAAGGGGGACAAGAGACCCAGTACTTC	CASSGRQGGQETQYF	.	TRBV2	TRBJ2-5	.
TGTGCCACCAGCAGAGAAAGGACAGGGGTAGAGACCCAGTACTTC	CATSRERTGVETQYF	.	TRBV15	TRBJ2-5	TRBD1
TGTGCCAGCACTCAGGAGACAGGATCCTACGAGCAGTACTTC	CASTQETGSYEQYF	.	TRBV4-2	TRBJ2-7	.
TGTGCCAGCAACCTACAGGGGGGAAAGACCCAGTACTTC	CASNLQGGKTQYF	.	TRBV9	TRBJ2-5	TRBD1
TGTGCCTGGAGTCTTTGGGCAACTAATGGCTACACCTTC	CAWSLWATNGYTF	.	TRBV30	TRBJ1-2	.
TGCGCCAGCAGCGCGGGGAGCACTGAAGCTTTCTTT	CASSAGSTEAFF	.	TRBV5-1	TRBJ1-1	.
TGCGCCAGCAGCACCGGGACAGGGAATGGGGCCAACGTCCTGACTTTC	CASSTGTGNGANVLTF	once	TRBV5-1	TRBJ2-6	TRBD1
TGCGCCAGCAGCTTGGAGCAGGGGGCGGGTACTGAAGCTTTCTTT	CASSLEQGAGTEAFF	.	TRBV5-1	TRBJ1-1	TRBD1
TGTGCCAGTAGTATAGGGGGGGTCTCCTACAATGAGCAGTTCTTC	CASSIGGVSYNEQFF	.	TRBV19	TRBJ2-1	.
TGTGCCATCAGTGAGACCCTTAGGGCTAGCGGCTACGAGCAGTACTTC	CAISETLRASGYEQYF	.	TRBV10-3	TRBJ2-7	TRBD2
TGTGCCAGCAGTGACGGGGGCTCTTACGAGCAGTACTTC	CASSDGGSYEQYF	.	TRBV2	TRBJ2-7	.
TGTGCCTGGAGTCGTGGCGTTAATGAGCAGTTCTTC	CAWSRGVNEQFF	.	TRBV30	TRBJ2-1	.
TGCAGCGTTGTACGCCTAGTGGCGACGACGCAGTATTTT	CSVVRLVATTQYF	.	TRBV29-1	TRBJ2-3	.
TGTGCCAGCAGCCGAGGACGGGGCGAGCAGTACTTC	CASSRGRGEQYF	once	TRBV6-6	TRBJ2-7	.